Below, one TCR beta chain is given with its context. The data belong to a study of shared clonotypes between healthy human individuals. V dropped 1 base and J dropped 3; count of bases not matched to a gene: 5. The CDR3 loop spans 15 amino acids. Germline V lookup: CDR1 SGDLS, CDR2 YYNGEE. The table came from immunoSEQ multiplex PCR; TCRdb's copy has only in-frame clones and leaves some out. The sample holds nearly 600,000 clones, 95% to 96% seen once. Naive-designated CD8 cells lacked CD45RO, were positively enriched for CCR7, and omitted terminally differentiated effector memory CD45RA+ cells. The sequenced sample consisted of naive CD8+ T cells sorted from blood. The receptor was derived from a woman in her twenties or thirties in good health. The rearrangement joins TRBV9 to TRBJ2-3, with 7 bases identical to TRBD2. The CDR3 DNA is TGTGCCAGCAGCGTAAGGGAGGGAGGGACAGATACGCAGTATTTT. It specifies CASSVREGGTDTQYF.